The TCR beta chain described here comes from a study of vaccination and CD4 T cells after COVID-19. The CDR3 sequence is 14 residues long. V was pared by 8 bases and J by 2 bases, with 1 base of the junction left unmatched. CDR1 MNHNS and CDR2 SASEGT come from the germline V gene. Study results and limitations: Relatively few convalescent patients and no early post-infection timepoints were analyzed.

Treatment of the sample: roughly ten-day PBMC culture with coronavirus spike peptide pools or control peptides (ViraFEST assay). With the Oncomine TCR Beta short-read assay, DNA from cultured CD4+ T cells was sequenced. A single record per CDR3 protein comes from TCRdb applying MiXCR to the PCR reads. The sample lists some 15,000 distinct CDR3 sequences, 74% occurring once. To note about this clonotype: The antigen is not known.

Sequenced: CD4+ T cells from blood, cultured in vitro. The chain is built from TRBV6-1 and TRBJ2-7; 15 nucleotides match TRBD2. This TCR derives from a human donor who had recovered from COVID-19. As DNA, the CDR3 is TGTGCCAGCTGGACTAGCGGGAGGGCCTACGAGCAGTACTTC. It translates to CASWTSGRAYEQYF.